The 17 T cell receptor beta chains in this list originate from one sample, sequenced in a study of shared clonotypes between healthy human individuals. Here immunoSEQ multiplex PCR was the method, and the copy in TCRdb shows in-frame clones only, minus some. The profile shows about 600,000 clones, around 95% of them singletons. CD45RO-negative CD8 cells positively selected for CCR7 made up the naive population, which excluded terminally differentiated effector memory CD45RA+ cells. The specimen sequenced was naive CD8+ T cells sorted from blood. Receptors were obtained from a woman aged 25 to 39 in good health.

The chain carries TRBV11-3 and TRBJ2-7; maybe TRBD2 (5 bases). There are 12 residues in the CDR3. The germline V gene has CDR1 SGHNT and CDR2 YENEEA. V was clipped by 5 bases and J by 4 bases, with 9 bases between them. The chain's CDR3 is CASSGEGYEQYF. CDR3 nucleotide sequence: TGTGCCAGCAGCGGAGAGGGTTACGAGCAGTACTTC.

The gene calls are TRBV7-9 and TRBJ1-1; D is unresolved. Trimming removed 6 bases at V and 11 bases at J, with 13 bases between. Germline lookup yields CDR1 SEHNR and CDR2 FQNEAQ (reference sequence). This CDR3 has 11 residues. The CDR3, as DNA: TGTGCCAGCAGTCCCCCGTATGCCGCTTTCTTT. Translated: CASSPPYAAFF.

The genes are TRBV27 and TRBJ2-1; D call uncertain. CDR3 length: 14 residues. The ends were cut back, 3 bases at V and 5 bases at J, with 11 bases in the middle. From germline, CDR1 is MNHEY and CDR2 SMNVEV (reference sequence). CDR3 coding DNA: TGTGCCAGCAGTTTCGAGTCGGCAAACAATGAGCAGTTCTTC. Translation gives CASSFESANNEQFF.

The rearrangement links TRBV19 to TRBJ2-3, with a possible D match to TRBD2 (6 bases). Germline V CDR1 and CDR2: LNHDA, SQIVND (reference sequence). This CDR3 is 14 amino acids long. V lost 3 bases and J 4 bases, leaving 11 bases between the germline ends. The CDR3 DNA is TGTGCCAGTAGTATCGTCGGGAGTTCAGATACGCAGTATTTT. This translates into CASSIVGSSDTQYF.

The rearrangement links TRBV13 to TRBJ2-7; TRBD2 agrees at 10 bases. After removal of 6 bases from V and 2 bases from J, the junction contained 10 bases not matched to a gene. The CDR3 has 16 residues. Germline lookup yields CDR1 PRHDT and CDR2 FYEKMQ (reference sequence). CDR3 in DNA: TGTGCCAGCAGTTACTTTAAGCGGGAGGGGACCTACGAGCAGTACTTC. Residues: CASSYFKREGTYEQYF.

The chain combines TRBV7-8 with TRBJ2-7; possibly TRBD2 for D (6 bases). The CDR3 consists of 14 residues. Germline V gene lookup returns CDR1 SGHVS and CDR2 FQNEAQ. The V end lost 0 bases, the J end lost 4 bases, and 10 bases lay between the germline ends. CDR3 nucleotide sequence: TGTGCCAGCAGCTTAGCGTCTGGGAGGTACGAGCAGTACTTC. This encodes CASSLASGRYEQYF. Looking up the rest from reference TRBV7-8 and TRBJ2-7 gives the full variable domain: GAGVSQSPRYKVAKRGQDVALRCDPISGHVSLFWYQQALGQGPEFLTYFQNEAQLDKSGLPSDRFFAERPEGSVSTLKIQRTQQEDSAVYLCASSLASGRYEQYFGPGTRLTVT.

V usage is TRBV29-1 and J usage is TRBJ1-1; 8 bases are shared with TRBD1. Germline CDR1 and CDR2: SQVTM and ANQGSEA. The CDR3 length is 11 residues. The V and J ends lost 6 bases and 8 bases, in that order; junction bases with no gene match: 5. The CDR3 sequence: CSVGQGTEAFF. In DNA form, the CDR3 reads TGCAGCGTCGGACAGGGAACAGAAGCTTTCTTT.

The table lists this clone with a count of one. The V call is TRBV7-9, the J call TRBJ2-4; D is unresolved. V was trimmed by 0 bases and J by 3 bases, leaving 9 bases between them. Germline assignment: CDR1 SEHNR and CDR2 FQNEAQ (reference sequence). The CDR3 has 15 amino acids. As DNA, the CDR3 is TGTGCCAGCAGCTTAGCCGAAGGGATCAAAAACATTCAGTACTTC. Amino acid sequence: CASSLAEGIKNIQYF.

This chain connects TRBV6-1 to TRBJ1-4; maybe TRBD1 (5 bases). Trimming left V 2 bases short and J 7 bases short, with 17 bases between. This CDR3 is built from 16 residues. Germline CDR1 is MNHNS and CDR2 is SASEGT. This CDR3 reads CASSEFQGPSGEKLFF. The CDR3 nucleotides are TGTGCCAGCAGTGAATTTCAGGGCCCTTCGGGTGAAAAACTGTTTTTT.

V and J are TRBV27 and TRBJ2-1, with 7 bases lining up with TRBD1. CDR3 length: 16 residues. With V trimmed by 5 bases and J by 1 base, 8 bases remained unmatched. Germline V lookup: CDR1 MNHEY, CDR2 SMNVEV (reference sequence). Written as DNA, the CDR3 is TGTGCCAGCAGTCCGTGGACAGGAGGTTCCTACAATGAGCAGTTCTTC. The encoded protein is CASSPWTGGSYNEQFF.

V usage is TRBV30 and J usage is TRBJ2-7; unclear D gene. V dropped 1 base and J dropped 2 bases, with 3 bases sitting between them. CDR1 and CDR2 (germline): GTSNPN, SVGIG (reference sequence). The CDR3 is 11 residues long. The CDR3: CAWSATYEQYF. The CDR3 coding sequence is TGTGCCTGGAGTGCGACCTACGAGCAGTACTTC.

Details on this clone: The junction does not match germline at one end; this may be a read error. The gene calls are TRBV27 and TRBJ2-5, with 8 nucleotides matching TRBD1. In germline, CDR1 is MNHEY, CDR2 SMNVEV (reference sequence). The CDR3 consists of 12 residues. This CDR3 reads CASSWGTGVQHF. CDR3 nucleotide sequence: TGTGCCAGCAGTTGGGGGACAGGAGTCCAGCACTTC.

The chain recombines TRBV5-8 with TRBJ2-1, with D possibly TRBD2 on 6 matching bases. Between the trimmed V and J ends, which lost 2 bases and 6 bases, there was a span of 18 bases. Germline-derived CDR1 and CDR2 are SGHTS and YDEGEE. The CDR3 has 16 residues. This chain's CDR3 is CASSFPSGLGGNEQFF. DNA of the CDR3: TGTGCCAGCAGCTTCCCAAGCGGGCTGGGTGGCAATGAGCAGTTCTTC.

The CDR3 sequence: CASSPFTSGTGEQYF. The CDR3 DNA reads as TGCGCCAGCAGCCCATTCACTAGCGGGACGGGGGAGCAGTACTTC. V is TRBV5-1 and J is TRBJ2-7; 10 bases are shared with TRBD2. The V gene's germline CDR1 is SGHRS and CDR2 YFSETQ. This CDR3 has 15 residues. J gave up 7 bases and V 4 bases, and 11 bases lay outside the gene matches.

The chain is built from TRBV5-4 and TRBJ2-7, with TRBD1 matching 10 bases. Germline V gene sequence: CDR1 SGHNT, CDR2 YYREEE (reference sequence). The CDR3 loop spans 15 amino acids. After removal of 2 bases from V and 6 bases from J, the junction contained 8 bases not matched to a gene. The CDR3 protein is CASSFIGTGVSEQYF. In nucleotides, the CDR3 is TGTGCCAGCAGCTTTATCGGGACAGGGGTGAGCGAGCAGTACTTC.

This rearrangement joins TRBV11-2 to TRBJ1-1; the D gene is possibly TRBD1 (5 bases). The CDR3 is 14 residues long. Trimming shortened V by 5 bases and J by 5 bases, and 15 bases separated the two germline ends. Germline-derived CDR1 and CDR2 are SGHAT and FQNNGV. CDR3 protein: CASSPYRGGTEAFF. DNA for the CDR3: TGTGCCAGCAGCCCCTACCGGGGGGGAACTGAAGCTTTCTTT.

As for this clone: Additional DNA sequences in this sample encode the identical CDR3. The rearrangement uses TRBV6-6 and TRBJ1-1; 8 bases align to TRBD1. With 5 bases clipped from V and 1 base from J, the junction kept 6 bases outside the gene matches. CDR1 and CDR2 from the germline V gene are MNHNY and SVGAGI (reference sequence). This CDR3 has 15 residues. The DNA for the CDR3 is TGTGCCAGCAGTCGCGGACAGGGAAAGAACACTGAAGCTTTCTTT. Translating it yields CASSRGQGKNTEAFF.